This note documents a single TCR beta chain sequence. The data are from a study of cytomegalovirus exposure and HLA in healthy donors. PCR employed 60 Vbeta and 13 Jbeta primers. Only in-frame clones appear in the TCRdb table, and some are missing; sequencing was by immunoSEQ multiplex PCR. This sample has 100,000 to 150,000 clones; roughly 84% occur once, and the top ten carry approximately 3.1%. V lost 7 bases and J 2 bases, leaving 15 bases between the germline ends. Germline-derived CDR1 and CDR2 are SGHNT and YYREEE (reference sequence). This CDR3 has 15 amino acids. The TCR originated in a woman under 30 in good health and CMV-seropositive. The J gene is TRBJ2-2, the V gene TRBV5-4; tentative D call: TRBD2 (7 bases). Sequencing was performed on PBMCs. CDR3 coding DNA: TGTGCCAGCCGAGTCGGGGGGCGAAACACCGGGGAGCTGTTTTTT. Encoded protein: CASRVGGRNTGELFF.